These T cell receptor beta chains were read from a single sample in a study of blood T cell repertoires in COVID-19. Profiling relied on immunoSEQ multiplex PCR, and the TCRdb table lists in-frame clones only, not all of them. Among a few hundred thousand clones listed, roughly 89% were seen once. The sample was PBMCs or T cells enriched from blood (not recorded which). Source of these receptors: a man aged 30 to 39 who had been exposed to COVID-19. The CDR3 runs from the conserved cysteine through the conserved F or W. Each record gives: D gene, V gene, J gene, clone size, CDR3 protein, CDR3 DNA. A D gene is named only where the DNA matches it firmly. Only some rows state a clone size, as once, few, many or a class for expanded clones.

d_call: TRBD2; v_call: TRBV10-3; j_call: TRBJ2-3; clone_size: NA; cdr3_aa: CAISGDQGGVADTQYF; cdr3_nt: TGTGCCATCAGTGGGGATCAGGGAGGGGTGGCAGATACGCAGTATTTT
d_call: TRBD1; v_call: TRBV18; j_call: TRBJ1-1; clone_size: NA; cdr3_aa: CASSPGTGGVNTEAFF; cdr3_nt: TGTGCCAGCTCCCCCGGGACAGGGGGCGTGAACACTGAAGCTTTCTTT
d_call: NA; v_call: TRBV7-2; j_call: TRBJ2-7; clone_size: NA; cdr3_aa: CASSFGFGYEQYF; cdr3_nt: TGTGCCAGCAGCTTTGGTTTCGGCTACGAGCAGTACTTC
d_call: TRBD1; v_call: TRBV7-3; j_call: TRBJ1-6; clone_size: few; cdr3_aa: CASSLNPTGTDNSPLHF; cdr3_nt: TGTGCCAGCAGCTTAAACCCAACCGGGACAGATAATTCACCCCTCCACTTT
d_call: TRBD1; v_call: TRBV18; j_call: TRBJ1-6; clone_size: NA; cdr3_aa: CASSPAGTGGQSPLHF; cdr3_nt: TGTGCCAGCTCACCAGCGGGGACAGGGGGTCAATCACCCCTCCACTTT
d_call: TRBD1; v_call: TRBV6-5; j_call: TRBJ1-1; clone_size: once; cdr3_aa: CASSQQGREAFF; cdr3_nt: TGTGCCAGCAGTCAACAGGGGCGGGAAGCTTTCTTT
d_call: TRBD1; v_call: TRBV12-5; j_call: TRBJ2-7; clone_size: NA; cdr3_aa: CASGGAGGADEQYF; cdr3_nt: TGTGCTAGTGGTGGGGCAGGGGGCGCCGACGAGCAGTACTTC
d_call: NA; v_call: TRBV7-7; j_call: TRBJ1-3; clone_size: NA; cdr3_aa: CASSPLQGSGNTIYF; cdr3_nt: TGTGCCAGCAGCCCCTTGCAGGGCTCGGGAAACACCATATATTTT
d_call: NA; v_call: TRBV30; j_call: TRBJ1-5; clone_size: NA; cdr3_aa: CAWSVNQGGINDQPQHF; cdr3_nt: TGTGCCTGGAGTGTAAACCAAGGCGGGATCAATGATCAGCCCCAGCATTTT
d_call: NA; v_call: TRBV7-6; j_call: TRBJ2-2; clone_size: NA; cdr3_aa: CASSLRTGMNTGELFF; cdr3_nt: TGTGCCAGCAGCTTGCGAACAGGCATGAACACCGGGGAGCTGTTTTTT
d_call: NA; v_call: TRBV6-1; j_call: TRBJ1-5; clone_size: NA; cdr3_aa: CASSELGSNQPQHF; cdr3_nt: TGTGCCAGCAGTGAACTAGGTAGCAATCAGCCCCAGCATTTT
d_call: NA; v_call: TRBV7-9; j_call: TRBJ2-7; clone_size: once; cdr3_aa: CASTIGGAGNEQYF; cdr3_nt: TGTGCCAGCACAATAGGGGGGGCTGGCAACGAGCAGTACTTC
d_call: NA; v_call: TRBV2; j_call: TRBJ2-3; clone_size: NA; cdr3_aa: CASSLPSTDTQYF; cdr3_nt: TGTGCCAGCAGCCTCCCTAGCACAGATACGCAGTATTTT
d_call: TRBD1; v_call: TRBV27; j_call: TRBJ2-7; clone_size: NA; cdr3_aa: CASSQGAGEQYF; cdr3_nt: TGTGCCAGTTCACAGGGGGCGGGTGAGCAGTACTTC
d_call: NA; v_call: TRBV5-6; j_call: TRBJ1-3; clone_size: NA; cdr3_aa: CASSYAASGNTIYF; cdr3_nt: TGTGCCAGCAGCTACGCGGCCTCTGGAAACACCATATATTTT
d_call: NA; v_call: TRBV9; j_call: TRBJ1-6; clone_size: NA; cdr3_aa: CASSVGGIRGNSPLHF; cdr3_nt: TGTGCCAGCAGCGTAGGTGGGATCCGGGGTAATTCACCCCTCCACTTT
d_call: TRBD1; v_call: TRBV30; j_call: TRBJ2-1; clone_size: NA; cdr3_aa: CAWRGTDNEQFF; cdr3_nt: TGTGCCTGGAGGGGGACAGACAATGAGCAGTTCTTC
d_call: NA; v_call: TRBV19; j_call: TRBJ1-3; clone_size: NA; cdr3_aa: CASSIPGGASGNTIYF; cdr3_nt: TGTGCCAGTAGTATTCCGGGGGGCGCGTCTGGAAACACCATATATTTT
d_call: NA; v_call: TRBV4-3; j_call: TRBJ2-7; clone_size: NA; cdr3_aa: CASSQARDSLYEQYF; cdr3_nt: TGCGCCAGCAGCCAAGCTAGAGACAGTCTGTACGAGCAGTACTTC
d_call: NA; v_call: TRBV29-1; j_call: TRBJ1-2; clone_size: few; cdr3_aa: CSVEEGTSYGYTF; cdr3_nt: TGCAGCGTTGAGGAGGGGACCAGTTATGGCTACACCTTC
d_call: NA; v_call: TRBV30; j_call: TRBJ1-6; clone_size: NA; cdr3_aa: CAAQINYNSPLHF; cdr3_nt: TGTGCCGCTCAGATTAACTATAATTCACCCCTCCACTTT
d_call: NA; v_call: TRBV3-1/TRBV3-2; j_call: TRBJ1-1; clone_size: NA; cdr3_aa: CASSQHRVGTEAFF; cdr3_nt: TGTGCCAGCAGCCAGCATCGGGTAGGCACTGAAGCTTTCTTT
d_call: TRBD1; v_call: TRBV10-3; j_call: TRBJ2-5; clone_size: NA; cdr3_aa: CAISEDREQETQYF; cdr3_nt: TGTGCCATCAGTGAGGACAGGGAGCAAGAGACCCAGTACTTC
d_call: NA; v_call: TRBV30; j_call: TRBJ1-3; clone_size: few; cdr3_aa: CAWGRLASGNTIYF; cdr3_nt: TGTGCCTGGGGAAGACTAGCCTCTGGAAACACCATATATTTT
d_call: NA; v_call: TRBV2; j_call: TRBJ2-1; clone_size: NA; cdr3_aa: CASIRKPGTYNEQFF; cdr3_nt: TGTGCCAGCATCAGAAAGCCCGGGACTTACAATGAGCAGTTCTTC
d_call: NA; v_call: TRBV14; j_call: TRBJ1-1; clone_size: NA; cdr3_aa: CASRKYQDEGTEAFF; cdr3_nt: TGTGCCAGCAGAAAATACCAGGATGAGGGTACTGAAGCTTTCTTT
d_call: TRBD2; v_call: TRBV6-5; j_call: TRBJ2-5; clone_size: NA; cdr3_aa: CASNGGGYSETQYF; cdr3_nt: TGTGCCAGCAATGGCGGGGGGTATTCGGAGACCCAGTACTTC
d_call: NA; v_call: TRBV6-6; j_call: TRBJ2-7; clone_size: NA; cdr3_aa: CASSYGGVYEQYF; cdr3_nt: TGTGCCAGCAGTTACGGCGGGGTGTACGAGCAGTACTTC
d_call: NA; v_call: TRBV7-3; j_call: TRBJ2-2; clone_size: NA; cdr3_aa: CASSLMAVTGELFF; cdr3_nt: TGTGCCAGCAGCTTAATGGCAGTCACCGGGGAGCTGTTTTTT
d_call: NA; v_call: TRBV5-1; j_call: TRBJ1-1; clone_size: NA; cdr3_aa: CASSLDTGINTEAFF; cdr3_nt: TGCGCCAGCAGCTTGGATACGGGAATAAACACTGAAGCTTTCTTT
d_call: TRBD1; v_call: TRBV11-2; j_call: TRBJ2-5; clone_size: NA; cdr3_aa: CASSLTGQGARETQYF; cdr3_nt: TGTGCCAGCAGCTTAACGGGACAGGGGGCTAGAGAGACCCAGTACTTC
d_call: NA; v_call: TRBV6-6; j_call: TRBJ1-5; clone_size: NA; cdr3_aa: CASSYSQGRQPQHF; cdr3_nt: TGTGCCAGCAGTTACAGTCAGGGGCGTCAGCCCCAGCATTTT
d_call: TRBD1; v_call: TRBV29-1; j_call: TRBJ1-1; clone_size: NA; cdr3_aa: CSVDSSGTGDWSTEAFF; cdr3_nt: TGCAGCGTGGACTCTTCCGGGACAGGGGATTGGAGCACTGAAGCTTTCTTT
d_call: NA; v_call: TRBV19; j_call: TRBJ2-1; clone_size: NA; cdr3_aa: CASTQGLVGEQFF; cdr3_nt: TGTGCCAGTACCCAGGGGCTAGTTGGTGAGCAGTTCTTC
d_call: NA; v_call: TRBV6-5; j_call: TRBJ2-7; clone_size: NA; cdr3_aa: CASSSPGSYEQYF; cdr3_nt: TGTGCCAGCAGTTCCCCGGGGAGCTACGAGCAGTACTTC
d_call: NA; v_call: TRBV19; j_call: TRBJ1-3; clone_size: NA; cdr3_aa: CASSTGVGSGNTIYF; cdr3_nt: TGTGCCAGTAGTACAGGGGTCGGCTCTGGAAACACCATATATTTT
d_call: TRBD1; v_call: TRBV24-1; j_call: TRBJ2-1; clone_size: NA; cdr3_aa: CATAGTGSYNEQFF; cdr3_nt: TGTGCCACCGCCGGGACAGGGTCCTACAATGAGCAGTTCTTC
d_call: NA; v_call: TRBV2; j_call: TRBJ2-5; clone_size: NA; cdr3_aa: CASKRDSGRETQYF; cdr3_nt: TGTGCCAGCAAACGGGATAGCGGCCGAGAGACCCAGTACTTC
d_call: NA; v_call: TRBV5-1; j_call: TRBJ1-1; clone_size: NA; cdr3_aa: CASSLLQGPNTEAFF; cdr3_nt: TGCGCCAGCAGCTTGTTGCAGGGGCCAAACACTGAAGCTTTCTTT
d_call: NA; v_call: TRBV5-1; j_call: TRBJ2-5; clone_size: NA; cdr3_aa: CASSLVSEETQYF; cdr3_nt: TGCGCCAGCAGCTTGGTCTCGGAAGAGACCCAGTACTTC